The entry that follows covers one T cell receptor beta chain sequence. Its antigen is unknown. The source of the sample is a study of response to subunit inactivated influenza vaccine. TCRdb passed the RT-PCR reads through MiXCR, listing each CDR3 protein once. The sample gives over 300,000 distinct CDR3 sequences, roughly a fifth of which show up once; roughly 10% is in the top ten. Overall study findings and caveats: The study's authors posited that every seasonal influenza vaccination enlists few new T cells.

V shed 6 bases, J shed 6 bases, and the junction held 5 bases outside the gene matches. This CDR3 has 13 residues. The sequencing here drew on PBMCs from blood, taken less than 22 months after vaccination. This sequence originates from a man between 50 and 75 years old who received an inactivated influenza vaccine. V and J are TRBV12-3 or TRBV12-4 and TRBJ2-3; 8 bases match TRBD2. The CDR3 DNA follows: TGTGCCAGCAGCCGGGGGGGGGACGATACGCAGTATTTT. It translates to CASSRGGDDTQYF.